This TCR beta chain was retrieved from a study of T cells in Graves' hyperthyroidism and ophthalmopathy. Study observations and caveats: Ophthalmopathy was separated from stable hyperthyroidism by a 13 V-J model. Blood also contained most expanded thyroid clonotypes above 0.001.

Regions amplified from RNA transcripts were the TCR beta CDR3 regions. Initially, a first-round RT-PCR of the TCR CDR3 employed the HTBI primer set. MiXCR, run by TCRdb on the multiplex PCR reads, gives a single entry per CDR3 protein. The sample carries nearly 600,000 distinct CDR3 sequences, approximately 15% recorded once. Regarding this clonotype: Antigen specificity is unknown. This may come from a read error, since a much larger clone is one base off.

Among the patients, aged 18 to 65, hyperthyroidism was newly diagnosed and had lasted under 2 months. First hyperthyroidism diagnosis is when the blood sample was obtained, before any ophthalmopathy symptoms. Per germline, CDR1 LNHDA and CDR2 SQIVND (reference sequence). There are 13 residues in the CDR3. The TCR was taken from a woman in her 30s with Graves' hyperthyroidism that later progressed to Graves' ophthalmopathy. The sequencing sample was made of blood. This rearrangement joins TRBV19 to TRBJ2-1; either TRBD1 or TRBD2 may fit D (5 bases each). With the DNA end fitting TRBJ2-7 better, the J assignment may be wrong. The CDR3 is CASSTGRYNEQYF. CDR3 coding DNA: TGTGCCAGTAGTACGGGACGATACAATGAGCAGTACTTC.